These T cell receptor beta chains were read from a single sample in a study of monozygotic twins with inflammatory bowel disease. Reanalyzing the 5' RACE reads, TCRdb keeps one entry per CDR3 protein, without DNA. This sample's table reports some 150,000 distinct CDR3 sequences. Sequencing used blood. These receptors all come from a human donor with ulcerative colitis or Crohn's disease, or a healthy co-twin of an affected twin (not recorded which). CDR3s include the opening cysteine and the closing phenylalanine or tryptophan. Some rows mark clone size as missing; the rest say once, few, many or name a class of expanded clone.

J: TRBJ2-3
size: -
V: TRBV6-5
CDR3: CASSYLTGGGLDTQYF

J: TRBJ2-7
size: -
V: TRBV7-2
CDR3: CASSLGRQPRYEQYF

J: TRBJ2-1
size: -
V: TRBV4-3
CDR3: CASSHEATREGRNEQFF

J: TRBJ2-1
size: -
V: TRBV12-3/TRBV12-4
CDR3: CASLVVGQAQFF

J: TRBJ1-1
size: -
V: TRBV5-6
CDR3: CASSLVQGGFTEAFF

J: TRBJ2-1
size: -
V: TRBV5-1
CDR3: CASSLGYRGSNNEQFF

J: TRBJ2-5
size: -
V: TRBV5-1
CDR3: CASSLLAGVEETQYF

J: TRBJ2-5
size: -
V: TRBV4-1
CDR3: CASSQDWGGAQETQYF

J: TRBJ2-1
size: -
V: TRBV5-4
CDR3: CASSLVAGGPDEQFF

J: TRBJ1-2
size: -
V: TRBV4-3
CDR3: CASSPNRGRLPNYGYTF

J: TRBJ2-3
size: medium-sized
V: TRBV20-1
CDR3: CSAREPEAGDTDTQYF

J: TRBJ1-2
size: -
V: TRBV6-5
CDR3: CASSYSNARDRANYGYTF

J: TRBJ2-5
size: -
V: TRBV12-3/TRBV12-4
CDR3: CASSWTSGGGETQYF

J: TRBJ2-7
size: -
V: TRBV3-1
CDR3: CASSPLAQPGGYEQYF

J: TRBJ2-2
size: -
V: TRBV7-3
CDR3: CASSLNPGELFF

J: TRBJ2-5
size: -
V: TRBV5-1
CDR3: CASSLAGTVQNRETQYF

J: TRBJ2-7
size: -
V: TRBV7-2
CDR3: CASSLVGQGASHEQYF

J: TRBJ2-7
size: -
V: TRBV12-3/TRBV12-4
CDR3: CASSPDRAHEQYF

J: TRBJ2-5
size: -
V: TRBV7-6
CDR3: CASSPGGGGGEETQYF

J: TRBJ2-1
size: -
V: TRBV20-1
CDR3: CSAPSRGGRLADNEQFF

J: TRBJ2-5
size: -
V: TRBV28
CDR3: CASRAPGTASGETQYF

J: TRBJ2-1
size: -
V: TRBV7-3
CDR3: CASSSGGLGEQFF

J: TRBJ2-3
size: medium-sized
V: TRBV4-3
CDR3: CASSLDRGTDTQYF

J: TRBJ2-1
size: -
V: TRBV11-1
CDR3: CASSHPGLAGLLANEQFF

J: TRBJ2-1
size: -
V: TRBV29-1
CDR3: CSSQRGTAYNEQFF

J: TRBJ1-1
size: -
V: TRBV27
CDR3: CASSLSIEGASEAFF

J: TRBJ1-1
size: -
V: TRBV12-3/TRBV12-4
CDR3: CASGSGTEAFF

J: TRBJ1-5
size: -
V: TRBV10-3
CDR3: CAISEFGEGNQPQHF

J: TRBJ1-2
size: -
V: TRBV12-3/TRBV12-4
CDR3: CATVDRPNYGYTF